The 25 T cell receptor beta chains presented below share a single source sample, sequenced in a study of vaccination effects on CD4 cells after COVID-19. CD4+ T cells specific for antigen were expanded with viral peptide pools by the ViraFEST assay before sequencing. Following a roughly 10-day culture, CD4+ T cells were purified. As their vaccination, participants received two doses of either BNT162b2 or mRNA-1273. Their specific antigens are unknown. Method: immunoSEQ multiplex PCR; TCRdb's copy keeps in-frame clones and lacks some. This sample carries about 64,000 clones, about 73% of them seen once, and the ten largest clones take 1.5% to 2%. Sequencing was performed on CD4+ T cells from PBMCs cultured with HCoV-OC43 spike peptides, taken after COVID-19 vaccination. As to subset: HCoV-OC43 spike overlapping peptide pool stimulation. The receptors stem from a human donor who received a COVID-19 vaccine.

This chain uses TRBV7-2 with TRBJ2-1, with 11 bases lining up with TRBD1. This CDR3 comprises 15 residues. In germline, CDR1 is SGHTA, CDR2 FQGNSA. V lost 4 bases, J lost 5 bases, and 4 bases stayed unmatched. The CDR3 spells CASSSGQGAHNEQFF. CDR3 sequence (DNA): TGTGCCAGCAGCTCTGGACAGGGGGCTCACAATGAGCAGTTCTTC.

The chain is built from TRBV5-4 and TRBJ2-1; TRBD2 aligns across 10 bases. The junction had 17 bases not matched to a gene; V was cut back by 4 bases and J by 10 bases. The CDR3 runs to 17 residues. Looked up from germline, CDR1 is SGHNT and CDR2 is YYREEE (reference sequence). The CDR3 nucleotides are TGTGCCAGCAGCATAGGGGGTATGGGTAGCGGGGGGCAAGAGCAGTTCTTC. Encoded protein: CASSIGGMGSGGQEQFF.

The chain joins TRBV11-3 to TRBJ2-3, with D perhaps TRBD1 (6 bases). The CDR3 runs 14 residues. V was clipped by 5 bases and J by 0 bases, with 9 bases between them. CDR1 is SGHNT, CDR2 YENEEA, per germline. The CDR3: CASSGTLSTDTQYF. The CDR3 coding sequence is TGTGCCAGCAGCGGGACACTGAGCACAGATACGCAGTATTTT.

The chain joins TRBV18 to TRBJ1-4, with D unclear. The V gene's germline CDR1 is KGHSH and CDR2 LQKENI. Trimming removed 1 base from V and 6 bases from J, with 12 bases in between. This CDR3 spans 15 amino acids. CDR3 region: CASSPLTGIDEKLFF. The DNA of the CDR3 is TGTGCCAGCTCACCACTCACGGGTATTGATGAAAAACTGTTTTTT. Looking up the rest from reference TRBV18 and TRBJ1-4 gives the full variable domain: NAGVMQNPRHLVRRRGQEARLRCSPMKGHSHVYWYRQLPEEGLKFMVYLQKENIIDESGMPKERFSAEFPKEGPSILRIQQVVRGDSAAYFCASSPLTGIDEKLFFGSGTQLSVL.

The CDR3 protein is CASSPVVEDTQYF. The CDR3 DNA sequence: TGCGCCAGCAGTCCCGTCGTGGAGGATACGCAGTATTTT. V usage is TRBV5-1 and J usage is TRBJ2-3; D ambiguous. The CDR3 has 13 residues. V was clipped by 5 bases and J by 6 bases, with 13 bases between them. Germline V gene sequence: CDR1 SGHRS, CDR2 YFSETQ.

The genes are TRBV2 and TRBJ2-1, with TRBD2 identical over 8 bases. CDR1 SNHLY and CDR2 FYNNEI come from the germline V gene. The CDR3 consists of 13 residues. The J segment lost 9 bases and the V segment lost 6 bases, leaving 7 bases of the junction unmatched. The DNA of the CDR3 is TGTGCCAGCAGCCTCGGACTAGCTGGTGAGCAGTTCTTC. This sequence encodes CASSLGLAGEQFF.

This clone was counted between two and nine times. The chain carries TRBV19 and TRBJ1-2; D gene ambiguous. CDR1 and CDR2 from the germline V gene are LNHDA and SQIVND (reference sequence). Trimming left V 5 bases short and J 0 bases short, with 19 bases between. The length of the CDR3 is 17 residues. The CDR3 protein is CASSQGPGPRANYGYTF. CDR3 nucleotide sequence: TGTGCCAGTAGTCAAGGACCGGGCCCCCGGGCTAACTATGGCTACACCTTC.

This clone came up a few times. This CDR3 reads CASSPTGGRTGYTF. The CDR3 DNA reads TGTGCCAGCAGCCCAACAGGGGGAAGGACTGGCTACACCTTC. The J gene is TRBJ1-2, the V gene TRBV3-1 (or the pseudogene TRBV3-2); the match to TRBD1 covers 8 bases. The CDR3 consists of 14 residues. Trimming removed 4 bases from V and 7 bases from J; junction bases left unmatched: 8. In germline, CDR1 is LGHDT, CDR2 YNNKEL (reference sequence).

This chain connects TRBV7-3 to TRBJ1-1; unclear D gene. This CDR3 has 15 residues. V shed 1 base and J shed 4 bases, with 13 bases lying between them. CDR1 and CDR2 from the germline V gene are SGHTA and FQGTGA. CDR3 amino acids: CASSLRDGRGTEAFF. The CDR3 DNA follows: TGTGCCAGCAGCTTAAGGGATGGACGGGGCACTGAAGCTTTCTTT.

The genes are TRBV18 and TRBJ1-2; D is uncertain. Germline-derived CDR1 and CDR2 are KGHSH and LQKENI. Trimming stripped 0 bases from V and 5 bases from J, with 13 bases between. CDR3 length equals 15 residues. CDR3 amino acids: CASSPPGGFGYGYTF. As DNA, the CDR3 is TGTGCCAGCTCACCACCGGGAGGGTTCGGGTATGGCTACACCTTC.

The chain couples TRBV5-1 to TRBJ1-2; tentatively, D is TRBD1 (6 bases). The germline gives CDR1 SGHRS, CDR2 YFSETQ. Trimming pared 1 base from V and 1 base from J, leaving 11 bases between. The CDR3 runs to 15 residues. The CDR3 nucleotides are TGCGCCAGCAGCTTGACAGGGCACAGTAACTATGGCTACACCTTC. This sequence encodes CASSLTGHSNYGYTF. The whole variable domain, remainder taken from reference TRBV5-1 and TRBJ1-2, is KAGVTQTPRYLIKTRGQQVTLSCSPISGHRSVSWYQQTPGQGLQFLFEYFSETQRNKGNFPGRFSGRQFSNSRSEMNVSTLELGDSALYLCASSLTGHSNYGYTFGSGTRLTVV.

The chain joins TRBV19 to TRBJ1-5; D call uncertain. The length of the CDR3 is 14 residues. Trimming left V 3 bases short and J 4 bases short, with 10 bases between. Germline V gene lookup returns CDR1 LNHDA and CDR2 SQIVND (reference sequence). The DNA for the CDR3 is TGTGCCAGTAGTATTTTCGGCATTAATCAGCCCCAGCATTTT. It translates to CASSIFGINQPQHF.

The rearrangement joins TRBV4-1 to TRBJ1-1; D not certain. This CDR3 comprises 14 residues. Trimming cost V 1 base and J 3 bases, with 9 bases left between them. Germline loops: CDR1 MGHRA, CDR2 YSYEKL. CDR3 residues: CASSQVRDYTEAFF. The CDR3 nucleotides are TGCGCCAGCAGCCAAGTACGCGATTACACTGAAGCTTTCTTT.

The chain joins TRBV6-5 to TRBJ1-6; no firm D call. This CDR3 has 13 amino acids. The V gene lost 5 bases and the J gene lost 7 bases, with 9 bases spanning the gap. Germline CDR1 is MNHEY and CDR2 is SVGAGI. CDR3: CASSRDPNSPLHF. Here the CDR3 DNA reads TGTGCCAGCAGTCGAGATCCAAATTCACCCCTCCACTTT.

This clone was recorded only once. The chain is built from TRBV19 and TRBJ1-2; 11 nucleotides agree with TRBD1. The CDR3 runs to 15 residues. CDR1 is LNHDA and CDR2 is SQIVND in the germline V gene (reference sequence). The ends lost 3 bases at V and 8 bases at J; junction bases unmatched: 8. The CDR3 nucleotides are TGTGCCAGTAGTATCTTGGACAGGGGGCAGAAAGGCTACACCTTC. It is translated as CASSILDRGQKGYTF.

The sample holds one count of this clone. This CDR3 is CAWSVPGGRTDTQYF. The CDR3 DNA reads as TGTGCCTGGAGTGTACCGGGGGGGAGAACAGATACGCAGTATTTT. This sequence joins TRBV30 and TRBJ2-3; 8 bases map to TRBD2. CDR1 GTSNPN and CDR2 SVGIG come from the germline V gene (reference sequence). The CDR3 runs 15 residues. After removal of 0 bases from V and 3 bases from J, the junction contained 5 bases not matched to a gene.

This clone was recorded a few times. The chain carries TRBV19 and TRBJ1-6, with TRBD1 matching 10 bases. Trimming at V came to 4 bases and at J to 9 bases, leaving 6 bases not matched to a gene. The germline V gene encodes CDR1 LNHDA and CDR2 SQIVND (reference sequence). The CDR3 length is 15 residues. For the CDR3, the DNA is TGTGCCAGTAGTACGGGACAGGGGAGAGCTTCACCCCTCCACTTT. Translation: CASSTGQGRASPLHF.

V and J are TRBV6-5 and TRBJ1-6, with TRBD1 identical over 10 bases. V trimming: 8 bases; J trimming: 8 bases; junction bases outside the gene matches: 9. The CDR3 sequence is 15 residues long. Germline assignment: CDR1 MNHEY and CDR2 SVGAGI. The CDR3 loop is CASGRQGQGYSPLHF. The DNA for the CDR3 is TGTGCCAGCGGACGGCAGGGACAGGGGTATTCACCCCTCCACTTT.

V is TRBV9 and J is TRBJ2-5, with TRBD2 matching over 7 bases. The CDR3 loop spans 15 amino acids. The V and J ends lost 4 bases and 5 bases, in that order; junction bases with no gene match: 11. Germline values: CDR1 SGDLS, CDR2 YYNGEE. The CDR3 reads CASSPREGSIETQYF. CDR3 in DNA: TGTGCCAGCAGCCCCAGGGAGGGGAGCATCGAGACCCAGTACTTC.

This clone showed up just a few times. J is TRBJ1-1 and V is TRBV5-1; the match to TRBD1 covers 10 bases. Trimming at V came to 4 bases and at J to 6 bases, leaving 3 bases not matched to a gene. Germline V gives CDR1 SGHRS, CDR2 YFSETQ. This CDR3 has 13 amino acids. CDR3 region: CASSTGTGAEAFF. The CDR3 DNA reads as TGCGCCAGCAGCACCGGGACAGGGGCTGAAGCTTTCTTT.

This chain uses TRBV15 with TRBJ1-5; 7 bases map to TRBD1. The ends lost 3 bases at V and 2 bases at J; junction bases unmatched: 7. This CDR3 has 16 amino acids. From germline, CDR1 is LNHNV and CDR2 YYDKDF (reference sequence). CDR3 protein: CATSRGKTGGNQPQHF. In DNA form, the CDR3 reads TGTGCCACCAGCAGGGGTAAAACAGGGGGCAATCAGCCCCAGCATTTT.

The gene calls are TRBV18 and TRBJ2-5; TRBD1 matches 8 bases. J was trimmed by 5 bases and V by 3 bases; bases with no gene match: 8. Germline V gives CDR1 KGHSH, CDR2 LQKENI. There are 15 residues in the CDR3. CDR3 region: CASSPDRGGAETQYF. The CDR3 DNA is TGTGCCAGCTCACCCGACAGGGGTGGCGCGGAGACCCAGTACTTC.

The chain couples TRBV7-9 to TRBJ2-1; D is unresolved. The CDR3 is made up of 10 amino acids. V gave up 5 bases and J gave up 9 bases, with 5 bases separating them. Germline CDR1 SEHNR, CDR2 FQNEAQ (reference sequence). CDR3 residues: CASSHLEQFF. The CDR3 DNA reads as TGTGCCAGCAGCCATCTTGAGCAGTTCTTC. The complete variable domain, with remaining parts taken from reference TRBV7-9 and TRBJ2-1, reads DTGVSQNPRHKITKRGQNVTFRCDPISEHNRLYWYRQTLGQGPEFLTYFQNEAQLEKSRLLSDRFSAERPKGSFSTLEIQRTEQGDSAMYLCASSHLEQFFGPGTRLTVL.

The chain is built from TRBV27 and TRBJ2-2; no firm D call. Germline CDR1 reads MNHEY; CDR2 reads SMNVEV (reference sequence). The CDR3 contains 13 residues. V lost 3 bases and J lost 4, with 6 bases in between. Here the CDR3 reads CASSLGFTGELFF. For the CDR3, the DNA is TGTGCCAGCAGTTTGGGGTTCACCGGGGAGCTGTTTTTT.

The V gene is TRBV6-5, the J gene TRBJ2-7; perhaps D is TRBD1 or TRBD2 (5 bases each). The germline CDR1 and CDR2 sequences are MNHEY and SVGAGI. CDR3 size: 13 residues. Deletions cut 7 bases from V and 4 bases from J, with 14 bases between. CDR3: CASNRDVAYEQYV. CDR3 DNA: TGTGCCAGCAATCGGGACGTGGCTTACGAGCAGTACGTC.